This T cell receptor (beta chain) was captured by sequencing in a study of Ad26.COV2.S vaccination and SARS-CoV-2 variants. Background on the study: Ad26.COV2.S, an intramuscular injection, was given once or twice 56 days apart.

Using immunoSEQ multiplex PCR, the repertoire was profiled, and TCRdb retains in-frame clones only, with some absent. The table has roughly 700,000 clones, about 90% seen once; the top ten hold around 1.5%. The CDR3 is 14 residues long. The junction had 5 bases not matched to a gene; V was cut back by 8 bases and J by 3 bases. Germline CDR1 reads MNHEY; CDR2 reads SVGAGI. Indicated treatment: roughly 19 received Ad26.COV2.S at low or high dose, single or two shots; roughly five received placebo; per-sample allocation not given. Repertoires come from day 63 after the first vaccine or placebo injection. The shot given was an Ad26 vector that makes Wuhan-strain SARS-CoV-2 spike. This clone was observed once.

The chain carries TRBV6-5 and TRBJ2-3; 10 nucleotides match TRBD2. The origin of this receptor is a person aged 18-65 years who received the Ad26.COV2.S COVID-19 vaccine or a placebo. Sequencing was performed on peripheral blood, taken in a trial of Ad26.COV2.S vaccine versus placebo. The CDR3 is CASAAGGPTDTQYF. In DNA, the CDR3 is TGTGCCAGCGCAGCGGGGGGGCCAACAGATACGCAGTATTTT.